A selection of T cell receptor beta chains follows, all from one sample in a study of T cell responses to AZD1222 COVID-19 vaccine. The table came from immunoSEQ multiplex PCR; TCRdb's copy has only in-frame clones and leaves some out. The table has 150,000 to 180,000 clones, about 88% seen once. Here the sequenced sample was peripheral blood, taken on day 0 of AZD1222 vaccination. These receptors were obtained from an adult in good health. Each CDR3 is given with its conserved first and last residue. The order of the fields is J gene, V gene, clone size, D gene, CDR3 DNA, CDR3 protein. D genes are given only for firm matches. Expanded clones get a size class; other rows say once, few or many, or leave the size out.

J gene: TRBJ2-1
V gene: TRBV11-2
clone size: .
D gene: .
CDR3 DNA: TGTGCCAGCCTTAGGGACCACTACAATGAGCAGTTCTTC
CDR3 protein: CASLRDHYNEQFF

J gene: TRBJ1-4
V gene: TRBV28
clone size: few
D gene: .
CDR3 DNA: TGTGCCAGCAGTTCACAGGAAAAACTGTTTTTT
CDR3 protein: CASSSQEKLFF

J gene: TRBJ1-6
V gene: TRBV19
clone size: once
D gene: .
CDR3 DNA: TGTGCCAGTAGTATCCCCCCCCGGGGCTATAATAATTCACCCCTCCACTTT
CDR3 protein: CASSIPPRGYNNSPLHF

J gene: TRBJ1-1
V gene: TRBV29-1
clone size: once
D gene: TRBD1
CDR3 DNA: TGCAGCGTCGAGAGGGGGCTGAACACTGAAGCTTTCTTT
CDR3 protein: CSVERGLNTEAFF

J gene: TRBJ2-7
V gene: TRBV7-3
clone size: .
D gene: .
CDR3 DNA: TGTGCCAGCAGCCTAGGATCGACGGGAAGGGGCGAGCAGTACTTC
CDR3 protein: CASSLGSTGRGEQYF

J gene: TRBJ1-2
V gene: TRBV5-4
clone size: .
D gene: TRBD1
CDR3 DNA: TGTGCCAGCCGAGCACGGGACAGGGGTTTCTATGGCTACACCTTC
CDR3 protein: CASRARDRGFYGYTF

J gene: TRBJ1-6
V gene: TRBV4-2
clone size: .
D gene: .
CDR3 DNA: TGTGCCAGCAGCCAAGATGAGGGTAAGGGTAATTCACCCCTCCACTTT
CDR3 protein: CASSQDEGKGNSPLHF

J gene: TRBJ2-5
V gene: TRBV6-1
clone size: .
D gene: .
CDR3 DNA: TGTGCCAGCAGTGAAGGAAGGGGCATGAGTACCAGGGACCAGTACTTC
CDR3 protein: CASSEGRGMSTRDQYF

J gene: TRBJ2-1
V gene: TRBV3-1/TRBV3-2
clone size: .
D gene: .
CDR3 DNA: TGTGCCAGCAGCCAAGATACCCGAGGGGGTGAGCAGTTCTTC
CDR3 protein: CASSQDTRGGEQFF

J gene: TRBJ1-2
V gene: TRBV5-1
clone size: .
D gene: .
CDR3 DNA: TGCGCCAGCAGCTTGGATATCCCAACCGGGGGCTACACCTTC
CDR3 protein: CASSLDIPTGGYTF

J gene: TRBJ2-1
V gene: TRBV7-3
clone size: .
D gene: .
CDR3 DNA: TGTGCCAGCAGCTTAACGGGGGGGCCCTATGAGCAGTTCTTC
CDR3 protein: CASSLTGGPYEQFF

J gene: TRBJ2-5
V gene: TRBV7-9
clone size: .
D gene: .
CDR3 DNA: TGTGCCAGCAGCTTAAATTCTGGAAGGGAGACCCAGTACTTC
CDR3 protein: CASSLNSGRETQYF

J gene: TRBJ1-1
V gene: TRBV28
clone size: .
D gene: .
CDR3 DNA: TGTGCCACCAGGGACGGTGGAAGGGACACTGAAGCTTTCTTT
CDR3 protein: CATRDGGRDTEAFF

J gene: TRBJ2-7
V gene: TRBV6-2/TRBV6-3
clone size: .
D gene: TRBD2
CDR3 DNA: TGTGCCAGCAGTGACCTGGTAGGTGGCGGGGGGGAGCAGTACTTC
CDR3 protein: CASSDLVGGGGEQYF

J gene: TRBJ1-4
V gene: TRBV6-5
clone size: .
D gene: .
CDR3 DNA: TGTGCCAGCAGTTACGGAAGAGGCCTTAATGAAAAACTGTTTTTT
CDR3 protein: CASSYGRGLNEKLFF

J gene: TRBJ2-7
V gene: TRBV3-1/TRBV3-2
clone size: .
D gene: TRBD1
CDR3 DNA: TGTGCCAGCAGCCGCTATCGACAGGGGGCTTACGAGCAGTACTTC
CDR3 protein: CASSRYRQGAYEQYF

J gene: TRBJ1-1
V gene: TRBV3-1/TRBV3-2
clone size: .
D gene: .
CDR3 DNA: TGTGCCAGCAGCCAAGACCACGGGGTAGCCGAAGCTTTCTTT
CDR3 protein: CASSQDHGVAEAFF

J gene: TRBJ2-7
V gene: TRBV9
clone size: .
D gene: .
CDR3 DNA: TGTGCCAGCAGCGAACAGGGAAGCTCCTACGAGCAGTACTTC
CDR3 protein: CASSEQGSSYEQYF

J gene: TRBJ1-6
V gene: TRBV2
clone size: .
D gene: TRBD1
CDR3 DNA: TGTGCCAGCAGTGGACAGGGGGAAGATAATTCACCCCTCCACTTT
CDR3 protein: CASSGQGEDNSPLHF

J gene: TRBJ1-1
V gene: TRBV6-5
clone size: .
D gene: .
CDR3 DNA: TGTGCCAGCAGTTACTCCGGAAGGACTGAAGCTTTCTTT
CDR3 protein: CASSYSGRTEAFF

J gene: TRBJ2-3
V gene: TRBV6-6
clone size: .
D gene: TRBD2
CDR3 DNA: TGTGCCAGCAGTTTTCAAGCGGGGGGGCGGACAGATACGCAGTATTTT
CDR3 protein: CASSFQAGGRTDTQYF

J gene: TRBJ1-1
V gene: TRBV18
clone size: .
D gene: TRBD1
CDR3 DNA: TGTGCCAGCTCACCACAGGGGGCCAACACTGAAGCTTTCTTT
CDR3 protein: CASSPQGANTEAFF

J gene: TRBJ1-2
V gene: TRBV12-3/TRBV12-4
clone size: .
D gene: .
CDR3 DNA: TGTGCCAGCAGTTTATCCAACTATGGCTACACCTTC
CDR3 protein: CASSLSNYGYTF

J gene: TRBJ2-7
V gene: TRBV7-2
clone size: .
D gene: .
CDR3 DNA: TGTGCCAGCAGCTCCGGCCTGGGGTTAAGCGAGCAGTACTTC
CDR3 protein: CASSSGLGLSEQYF

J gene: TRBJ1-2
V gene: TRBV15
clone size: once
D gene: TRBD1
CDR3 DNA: TGTGCCACCAGCAGGACAGGGGATGGTGGCTACACCTTC
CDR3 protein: CATSRTGDGGYTF

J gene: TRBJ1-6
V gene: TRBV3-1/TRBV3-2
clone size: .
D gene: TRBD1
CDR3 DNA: TGTGCCAGCAGCCAAACAGGGGGCTTCAATTCACCCCTCCACTTT
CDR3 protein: CASSQTGGFNSPLHF

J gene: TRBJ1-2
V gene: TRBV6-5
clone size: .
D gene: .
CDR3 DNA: TGTGCCAGCCGGGAGAGGGGGGCGGGATATGGCTACACCTTC
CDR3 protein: CASRERGAGYGYTF

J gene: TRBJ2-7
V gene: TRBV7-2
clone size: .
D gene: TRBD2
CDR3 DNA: TGTGCCAGCAGCTTAATCAGCGGGGGGGCCGGCGAGCAGTACTTC
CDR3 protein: CASSLISGGAGEQYF

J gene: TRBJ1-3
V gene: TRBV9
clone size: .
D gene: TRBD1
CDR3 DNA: TGTGCCAGCAGCGCGAGCAGGGGGCCCTCCTATTTCTCTGGAAACACCATATATTTT
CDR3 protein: CASSASRGPSYFSGNTIYF

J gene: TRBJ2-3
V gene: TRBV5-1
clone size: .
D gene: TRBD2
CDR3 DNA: TGCGCCAGCAGCACTACTAGCGGGGCGGAGACAGATACGCAGTATTTT
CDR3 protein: CASSTTSGAETDTQYF

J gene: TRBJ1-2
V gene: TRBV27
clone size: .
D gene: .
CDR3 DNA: TGTGCCAGCAGACCGTGGGGGAGGGGGGATTCTGGCTACACCTTC
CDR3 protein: CASRPWGRGDSGYTF

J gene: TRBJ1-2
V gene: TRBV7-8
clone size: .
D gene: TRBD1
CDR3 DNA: TGTGCCAGCAGCCTCAAGGGGGCCGGAGGCTACACCTTC
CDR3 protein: CASSLKGAGGYTF

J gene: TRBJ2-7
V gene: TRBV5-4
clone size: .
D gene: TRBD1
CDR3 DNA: TGTGCCAGCAGCCCCGGGACAGATGTTGCCGAGCAGTACTTC
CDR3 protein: CASSPGTDVAEQYF

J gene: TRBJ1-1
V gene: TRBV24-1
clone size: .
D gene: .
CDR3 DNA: TGTGCCACCAGCAAGGACGGAGGGGCTGAAGCTTTCTTT
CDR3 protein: CATSKDGGAEAFF

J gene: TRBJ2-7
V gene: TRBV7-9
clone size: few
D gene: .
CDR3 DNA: TGTGCCAGCAGCTTAGGGGCCTACGAGCAGTACTTC
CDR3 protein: CASSLGAYEQYF

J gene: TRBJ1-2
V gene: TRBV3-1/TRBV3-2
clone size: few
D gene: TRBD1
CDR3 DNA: TGTGCCAGCAGCCGGGGGACAGGGTACGGCTACACCTTC
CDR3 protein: CASSRGTGYGYTF

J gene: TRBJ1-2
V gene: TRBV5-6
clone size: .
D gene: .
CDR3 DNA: TGTGCCAGCAACACAGGGATTAGCGGCTACACCTTC
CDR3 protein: CASNTGISGYTF

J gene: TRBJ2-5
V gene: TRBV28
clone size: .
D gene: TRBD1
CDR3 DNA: TGTGCCAGCAGGGAACAGGGGGGCAGAGAGACCCAGTACTTC
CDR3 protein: CASREQGGRETQYF

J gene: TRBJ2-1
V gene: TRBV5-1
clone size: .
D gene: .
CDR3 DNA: TGCGCCAGCAGCTTGGGCCCCGTTGGGACCAACAATGAGCAGTTCTTC
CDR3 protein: CASSLGPVGTNNEQFF

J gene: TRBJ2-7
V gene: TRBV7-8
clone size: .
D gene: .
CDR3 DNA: TGTGCCAGCAGCCAACCAGTACGGTACGAGCAGTACTTC
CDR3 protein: CASSQPVRYEQYF

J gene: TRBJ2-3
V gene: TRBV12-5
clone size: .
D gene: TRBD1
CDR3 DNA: TGTGCTAGTGGTCGGACAGGGGGCACAGATACGCAGTATTTT
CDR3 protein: CASGRTGGTDTQYF

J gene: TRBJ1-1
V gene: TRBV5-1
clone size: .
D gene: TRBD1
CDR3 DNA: TGCGCCAGCAGCTTGCGACAGGGGCGGAACACTGAAGCTTTCTTT
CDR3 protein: CASSLRQGRNTEAFF

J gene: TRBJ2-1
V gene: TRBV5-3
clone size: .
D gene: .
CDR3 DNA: TGTGCCAGAAGCTTGGGGCTAACGTACAATGAGCAGTTCTTC
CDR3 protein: CARSLGLTYNEQFF

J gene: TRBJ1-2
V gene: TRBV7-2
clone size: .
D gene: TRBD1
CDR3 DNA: TGTGCCAGCAGCGCAGGACAGGGGGCGGGTGGCTACACCTTC
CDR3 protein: CASSAGQGAGGYTF

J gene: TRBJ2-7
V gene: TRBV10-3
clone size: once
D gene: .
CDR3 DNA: TGTGCCATCAGTGAGTTAGGCGAGCAGTACTTC
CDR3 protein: CAISELGEQYF

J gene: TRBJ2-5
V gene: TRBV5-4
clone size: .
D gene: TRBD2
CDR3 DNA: TGTGCCAGCAGCTTGGGGGCTAGCGGGGGCTGGGAGACCCAGTACTTC
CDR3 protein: CASSLGASGGWETQYF

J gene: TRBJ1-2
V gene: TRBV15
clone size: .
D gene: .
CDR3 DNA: TGTGCCACCAGCAGAGAGTATGGGGGAAACTATGGCTACACCTTC
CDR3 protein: CATSREYGGNYGYTF

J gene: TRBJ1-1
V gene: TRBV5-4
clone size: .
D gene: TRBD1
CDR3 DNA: TGTGCCAGCAGCAGCACGGGACAGGGGGGCACTGAAGCTTTCTTT
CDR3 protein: CASSSTGQGGTEAFF

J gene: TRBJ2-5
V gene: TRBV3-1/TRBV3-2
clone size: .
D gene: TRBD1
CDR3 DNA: TGTGCCAGCAGCCAAGTAGGGGGCCCAACCCAGTACTTC
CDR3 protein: CASSQVGGPTQYF

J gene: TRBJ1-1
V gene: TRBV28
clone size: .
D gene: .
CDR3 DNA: TGTGCCAGCAGTTCCACCGCCGGGGGCCTGATCACTGAAGCTTTCTTT
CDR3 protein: CASSSTAGGLITEAFF

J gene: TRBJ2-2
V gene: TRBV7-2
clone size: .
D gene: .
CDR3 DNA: TGTGCCAGCAGGTCTAGCGAACAGAACACCGGGGAGCTGTTTTTT
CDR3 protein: CASRSSEQNTGELFF

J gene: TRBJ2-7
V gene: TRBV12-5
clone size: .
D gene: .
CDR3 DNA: TGTGCTAGTGGTCCCCGGGAGCTGCCCTACGAGCAGTACTTC
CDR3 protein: CASGPRELPYEQYF

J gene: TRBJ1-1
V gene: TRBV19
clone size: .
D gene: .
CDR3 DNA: TGTGCCAGTAGCCAATTAGGGGGGCGAAACACTGAAGCTTTCTTT
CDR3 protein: CASSQLGGRNTEAFF